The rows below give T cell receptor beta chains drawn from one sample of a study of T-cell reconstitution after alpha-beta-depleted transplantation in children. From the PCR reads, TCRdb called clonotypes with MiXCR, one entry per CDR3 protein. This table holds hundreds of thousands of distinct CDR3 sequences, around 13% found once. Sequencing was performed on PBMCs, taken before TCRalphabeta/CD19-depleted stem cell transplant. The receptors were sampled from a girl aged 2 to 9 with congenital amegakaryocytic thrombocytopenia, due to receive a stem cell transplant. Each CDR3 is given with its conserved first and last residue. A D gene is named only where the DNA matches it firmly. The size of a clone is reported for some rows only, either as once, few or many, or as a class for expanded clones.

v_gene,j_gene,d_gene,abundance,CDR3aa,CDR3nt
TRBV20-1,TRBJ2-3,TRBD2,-,CSATKPSGLAGTDTQYF,TGCAGTGCTACGAAACCTAGTGGCCTAGCGGGAACAGATACGCAGTATTTT
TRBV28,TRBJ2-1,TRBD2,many,CASSGPKGAGLGKNNEQFF,TGTGCCAGCAGTGGCCCTAAGGGAGCGGGACTAGGAAAAAACAATGAGCAGTTCTTC
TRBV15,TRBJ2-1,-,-,CATSGGRGSSYNEQFF,TGTGCCACCAGCGGAGGGCGAGGGTCCTCCTACAATGAGCAGTTCTTC
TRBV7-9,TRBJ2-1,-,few,CASSLLGIYNEQFF,TGTGCCAGCAGCCTACTAGGCATATACAATGAGCAGTTCTTC
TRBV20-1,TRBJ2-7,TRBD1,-,CSARAGGEQYF,TGCAGTGCTAGGGCAGGGGGCGAGCAGTACTTC
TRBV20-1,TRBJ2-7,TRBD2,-,CSAPGRGDYEQYF,TGCAGTGCCCCCGGGAGGGGTGACTACGAGCAGTACTTC
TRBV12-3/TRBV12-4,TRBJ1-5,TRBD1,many,CASRQGGANQPQHF,TGTGCCAGCAGGCAGGGGGGGGCCAATCAGCCCCAGCATTTT
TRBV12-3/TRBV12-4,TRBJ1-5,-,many,CASSLSTLVGQPQHF,TGTGCCAGCAGTTTAAGCACCCTAGTTGGTCAGCCCCAGCATTTT
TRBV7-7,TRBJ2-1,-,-,CASSLDSHNEQFF,TGTGCCAGCAGCTTAGACAGCCACAATGAGCAGTTCTTC
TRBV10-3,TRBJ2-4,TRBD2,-,CAISGGPLGLAGGGSKNIQYF,TGTGCCATCAGTGGAGGACCCCTCGGACTAGCGGGAGGGGGGAGCAAAAACATTCAGTACTTC
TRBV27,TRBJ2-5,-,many,CASSRAAQETQYF,TGTGCCAGCAGTCGGGCAGCACAAGAGACCCAGTACTTC
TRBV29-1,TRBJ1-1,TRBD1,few,CSVEVDRVSNEAFF,TGCAGCGTTGAAGTGGACAGGGTATCCAACGAAGCTTTCTTT
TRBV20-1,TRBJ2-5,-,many,CSVQVRVQETQYF,TGCAGTGTGCAGGTCAGGGTCCAAGAGACCCAGTACTTC
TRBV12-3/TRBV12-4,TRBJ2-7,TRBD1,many,CASTPHLGQGYEQYF,TGTGCCAGCACCCCTCACTTGGGACAGGGCTACGAGCAGTACTTC
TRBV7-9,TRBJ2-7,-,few,CASHGSTYEQYF,TGTGCCAGCCACGGATCTACCTACGAGCAGTACTTC
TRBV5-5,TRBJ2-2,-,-,CASRDAPENTGELFF,TGTGCCAGCCGGGACGCCCCGGAGAACACCGGGGAGCTGTTTTTT
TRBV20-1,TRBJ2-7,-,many,CSARGQGWGEQYF,TGCAGTGCTAGAGGTCAGGGATGGGGGGAGCAGTACTTC
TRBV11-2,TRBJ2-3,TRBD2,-,CASSFLTAGLEFGNTQYF,TGTGCCAGCAGCTTTCTTACCGCCGGACTAGAGTTTGGAAATACGCAGTATTTT
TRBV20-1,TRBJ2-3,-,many,CSHRTGGATDTQYF,TGCAGTCACAGGACAGGAGGGGCCACAGATACGCAGTATTTT
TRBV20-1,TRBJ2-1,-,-,CSARGDEGYNEQFF,TGCAGTGCTAGAGGGGATGAGGGGTACAATGAGCAGTTCTTC
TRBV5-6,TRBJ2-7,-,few,CASSFLIRGTPEQYF,TGTGCCAGCAGCTTCCTAATCCGGGGTACGCCAGAGCAGTACTTC
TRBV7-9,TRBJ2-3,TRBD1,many,CASSTRQGSDTQYF,TGTGCCAGCAGCACCAGACAGGGTTCAGATACGCAGTATTTT
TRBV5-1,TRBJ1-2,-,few,CASSLEGALLDYGYTF,TGCGCCAGCAGCTTGGAAGGCGCTCTGTTAGACTATGGCTACACCTTC
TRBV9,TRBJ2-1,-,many,CASSVTDSPSYNEQFF,TGTGCCAGCAGCGTAACAGATAGTCCCTCCTACAATGAGCAGTTCTTC
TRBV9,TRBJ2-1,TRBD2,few,CASSPVAGHSYNEQFF,TGTGCCAGCAGCCCGGTAGCGGGGCATTCCTACAATGAGCAGTTCTTC
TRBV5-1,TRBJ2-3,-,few,CASADTTDTQYF,TGCGCCAGCGCGGATACCACAGATACGCAGTATTTT
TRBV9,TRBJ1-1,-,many,CASSVAGDTEAFF,TGTGCCAGCAGCGTAGCCGGGGACACTGAAGCTTTCTTT
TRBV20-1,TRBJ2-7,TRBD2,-,CSAREREGPLLYEQYF,TGCAGTGCTAGGGAGCGGGAGGGCCCTCTCCTCTACGAGCAGTACTTC
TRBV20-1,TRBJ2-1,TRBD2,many,CSAIKSGSDNEQFF,TGCAGTGCTATAAAAAGCGGGAGCGACAATGAGCAGTTCTTC